This entry lists 2 T cell receptor beta chains sequenced from one sample in a study of T cell responses to AZD1222 COVID-19 vaccine (dated by TCRdb to about 2021). The method behind the library was the immunoSEQ multiplex PCR assay. The table comes from immuneACCESS by way of TCRdb, which keeps in-frame sequences with V and J called. Part of the clones is missing from these tables; in studies checked, under half for an unresolved V gene and the rest for unknown reasons. The sample data list roughly 97,000 clones, and 75% to 90% of these were observed just once. Under 8.5% of the sample goes to the ten largest clones. The label giving this sample's time point can be read as: baseline before first vaccination. The material was peripheral blood, obtained on day 0 of AZD1222 vaccination. The receptors stem from an adult in good health.

The CDR3: CASSRLLAGGETQYF. As DNA, the CDR3 is TGTGCCAGCAGCCGCTTACTAGCGGGAGGCGAGACCCAGTACTTC. The chain links TRBV28 to TRBJ2-5; 12 bases map to TRBD2. The CDR3 runs 15 residues. Germline assignment: CDR1 MDHEN and CDR2 SYDVKM. The junction had 7 bases not matched to a gene; V was cut back by 6 bases and J by 5 bases.

Points on this clone: One end of the junction varies from germline; a read error may be responsible. This chain joins TRBV6-2 or TRBV6-3 and TRBJ2-1; 13 bases line up with TRBD2. The V gene's germline CDR1 is MNHEY and CDR2 SVGEGT. The CDR3 runs to 17 residues. CDR3 amino acids: CASTYSGTSGIYNEQFF. Written as DNA, the CDR3 is TGTGCCAGCACTTACTCGGGGACTAGCGGGATCTACAATGAGCAGTTCTTC.